This T cell receptor beta chain was recorded in a study of blood T cell repertoires in COVID-19. Turning to the study itself: Researchers got acute and convalescent COVID-19 samples from the United States, Italy and Spain. PBMCs, B-cell-depleted T cells, or T cells provided the cDNA or gDNA that made up the material.

Per the original methods: Scientists estimated how many nucleated cells there were by amplifying reference gene primers. Repertoires were generated with immunoSEQ multiplex PCR, while TCRdb's copy carries only in-frame clones and drops some. Clone size and the V and J calls come from that table; the DNA yielded D and trimming. The sample lists around 140,000 clones, roughly 84% occurring once. This CDR3 has 15 amino acids. The V gene's germline CDR1 is SGHRS and CDR2 YFSETQ. J gave up 3 bases and V 4 bases, and 6 bases lay outside the gene matches. The sequenced material came from peripheral blood. The sequence derives from a man in his fifties or sixties with acute or convalescent COVID-19. V usage is TRBV5-1 and J usage is TRBJ2-2, with 7 bases identical to TRBD1. For the CDR3, the DNA is TGCGCCAGCAGCGTGACAGGGATAGACACCGGGGAGCTGTTTTTT. This codes for CASSVTGIDTGELFF. Drawing the rest from reference TRBV5-1 and TRBJ2-2, the complete variable domain is KAGVTQTPRYLIKTRGQQVTLSCSPISGHRSVSWYQQTPGQGLQFLFEYFSETQRNKGNFPGRFSGRQFSNSRSEMNVSTLELGDSALYLCASSVTGIDTGELFFGEGSRLTVL.